The 3 T cell receptor beta chains below were found in one sample sequenced in a study of blood T cells in healthy people across ages. Together with a sample-barcoded 5' primer, a J-beta primer mix was included in a second PCR lasting about 7 to 11 cycles. TCRdb fed the 5' RACE reads into MiXCR, producing one record per CDR3 protein. The sample lists around 990,000 distinct CDR3 sequences; under 30% were seen once. Another study also made use of these data, one on T cells of mothers and their children.

Source material: blood. The source of these receptors is a girl aged 2-15 years in good health.

This chain links TRBV7-2 with TRBJ2-5; D gene unclear. Germline V gene data show CDR1 as SGHTA and CDR2 as FQGNSA. Trimming left V 6 bases short and J 5 bases short, with 22 bases between. The CDR3 has 16 amino acids. For the CDR3, the DNA is TGTGCCAGCAGTATTGAACACGGGCAGCTTGGGGAGACCCAGTACTTC. It encodes CASSIEHGQLGETQYF. The complete variable domain, with remaining parts taken from reference TRBV7-2 and TRBJ2-5, reads GAGVSQSPSNKVTEKGKDVELRCDPISGHTALYWYRQSLGQGLEFLIYFQGNSAPDKSGLPSDRFSAERTGGSVSTLTIQRTQQEDSAVYLCASSIEHGQLGETQYFGPGTRLLVL.

This clonotype was seen only a few times. The chain couples TRBV28 to TRBJ2-4; no definite D call. V was pared by 4 bases and J by 0 bases, with 19 bases between. Germline lookup yields CDR1 MDHEN and CDR2 SYDVKM. This CDR3 is 18 amino acids long. The DNA for the CDR3 is TGTGCCAGCAGTTCACGAAACCGCCTCTTATCAGCCAAAAACATTCAGTACTTC. Translation: CASSSRNRLLSAKNIQYF.

This clonotype was observed at least ten times. The V call is TRBV12-3 or TRBV12-4, the J call TRBJ2-5, with TRBD1 matching 10 bases. The J call may be mistaken, given a closer DNA end match to TRBJ2-7. CDR3 length: 14 residues. The CDR3 region is CASSLGQGIYEQYF. CDR3 nucleotide sequence: TGTGCCAGCAGTTTGGGACAGGGGATCTACGAGCAGTACTTC.